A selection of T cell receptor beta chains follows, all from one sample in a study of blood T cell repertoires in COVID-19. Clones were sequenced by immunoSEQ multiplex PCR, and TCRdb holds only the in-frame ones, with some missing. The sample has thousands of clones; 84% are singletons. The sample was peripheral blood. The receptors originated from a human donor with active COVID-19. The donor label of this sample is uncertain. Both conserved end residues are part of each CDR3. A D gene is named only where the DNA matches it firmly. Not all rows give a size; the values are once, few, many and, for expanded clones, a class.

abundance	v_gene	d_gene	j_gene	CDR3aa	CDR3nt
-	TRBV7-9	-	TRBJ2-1	CASSRTEYEQFF	TGTGCCAGCAGCCGCACAGAATATGAGCAGTTCTTC
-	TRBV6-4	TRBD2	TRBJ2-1	CASSDSFRLRLGTSGNNEQFF	TGTGCCAGCAGTGACTCGTTCCGTCTCCGGCTTGGGACTAGCGGAAACAATGAGCAGTTCTTC
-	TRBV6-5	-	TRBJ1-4	CASSYRLNEKLFF	TGTGCCAGCAGTTACAGACTTAATGAAAAACTGTTTTTT
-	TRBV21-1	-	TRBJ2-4	CASSRGTSGRPLAKNIQYF	TGTGCCAGCAGCAGGGGGACTAGCGGGAGGCCACTAGCCAAAAACATTCAGTACTTC
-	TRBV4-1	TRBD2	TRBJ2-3	CASSPGTSGSLDTQYF	TGCGCCAGCAGCCCAGGGACTAGCGGGAGTTTAGATACGCAGTATTTT
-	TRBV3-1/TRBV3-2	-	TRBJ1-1	CASSQDLWNTEAFF	TGTGCCAGCAGCCAAGATCTATGGAACACTGAAGCTTTCTTT
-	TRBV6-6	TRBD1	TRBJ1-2	CASRRTGDYGYTF	TGTGCCAGCAGGAGGACAGGGGATTATGGCTACACCTTC
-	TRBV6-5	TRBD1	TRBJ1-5	CASSRTGGYQPQHF	TGTGCCAGCAGCCGGACAGGGGGCTATCAGCCCCAGCATTTT
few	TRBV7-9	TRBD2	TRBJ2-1	CASSLGRASGTHEQFF	TGTGCCAGCAGCTTAGGTCGGGCTAGCGGGACCCATGAGCAGTTCTTC
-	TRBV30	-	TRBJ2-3	CAWSVRRAGTDTQYF	TGTGCCTGGAGTGTAAGACGAGCGGGCACAGATACGCAGTATTTT
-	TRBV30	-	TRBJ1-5	CAWGEGPGFNQPQHF	TGTGCCTGGGGGGAGGGACCCGGCTTCAATCAGCCCCAGCATTTT
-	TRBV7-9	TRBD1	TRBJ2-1	CASSFPGTGSYNEQFF	TGTGCCAGCAGCTTCCCCGGGACAGGGTCCTACAATGAGCAGTTCTTC
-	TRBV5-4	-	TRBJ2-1	CASSLYRVYNEQFF	TGTGCCAGCAGCCTTTACAGGGTTTACAATGAGCAGTTCTTC
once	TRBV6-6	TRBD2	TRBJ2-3	CASPPASGSQDTQYF	TGTGCCTCCCCTCCGGCTAGCGGAAGCCAGGATACGCAGTATTTT
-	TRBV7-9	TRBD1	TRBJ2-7	CASSPTGTGVEQYF	TGTGCCAGCAGCCCGACCGGGACAGGGGTCGAGCAGTACTTC
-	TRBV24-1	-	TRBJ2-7	CATASNAYEQYF	TGTGCCACCGCCTCTAACGCCTACGAGCAGTACTTC
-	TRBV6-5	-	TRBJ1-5	CASSYSQFSNQPQHF	TGTGCCAGCAGTTATTCCCAGTTTAGCAATCAGCCCCAGCATTTT
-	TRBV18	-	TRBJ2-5	CASSLQGTETQYF	TGTGCCAGCTCCCTACAGGGCACAGAGACCCAGTACTTC